Shown below are 7 T cell receptor beta chains from a single sample sequenced in a study of T cell repertoires in cytomegalovirus infection. Their cognate antigens are unknown. TCRdb used MiXCR to reprocess the reads, holding one entry per CDR3 protein. The data contain roughly 990,000 distinct CDR3 sequences, approximately 30% of them singletons. The sample in question was cultured CD8+ T cells from PBMCs, obtained from culture after CMV antigen stimulation. All receptors derive from a human donor in good health (CMV status not recorded). Some clones in this sample may be carry-over from other donors' samples.

There are a few counts of this clonotype. This chain joins TRBV11-2 and TRBJ2-6; 8 bases match TRBD1. The V gene's germline CDR1 is SGHAT and CDR2 FQNNGV. After removal of 6 bases from V and 7 bases from J, the junction contained 11 bases not matched to a gene. The CDR3 totals 16 residues. CDR3 residues: CASRKWDRSKANVLTF. The CDR3 DNA sequence: TGTGCCAGCAGAAAATGGGACAGGTCTAAAGCCAACGTCCTGACTTTC.

This clonotype showed up just a few times. V gene TRBV28 combines with J gene TRBJ1-5; TRBD1 matches at 9 bases. Germline assignment: CDR1 MDHEN and CDR2 SYDVKM. The CDR3 extends over 14 amino acids. V shed 5 bases, J shed 5 bases, and the junction held 4 bases outside the gene matches. CDR3 residues: CASSGRQGDQPQHF. The CDR3 nucleotides are TGTGCCAGCAGTGGAAGACAGGGGGATCAGCCCCAGCATTTT.

The V gene is TRBV24-1, the J gene TRBJ1-1; D might be TRBD1 (5 bases). Trimming left V 3 bases short and J 3 bases short, with 7 bases between. There are 13 residues in the CDR3. Germline V lookup: CDR1 KGHDR, CDR2 SFDVKD. The CDR3 spells CATSDIGDTEAFF. The CDR3 DNA follows: TGTGCCACCAGTGATATAGGGGACACTGAAGCTTTCTTT.

This clonotype was counted a few times. This rearrangement joins TRBV7-9 to TRBJ1-4; D perhaps matches TRBD1 (6 bases). With 3 bases removed from V and 1 base from J, the gap between germline ends came to 15 bases. The CDR3 consists of 17 residues. Germline values: CDR1 SEHNR, CDR2 FQNEAQ (reference sequence). This CDR3 reads CASSLFQLGGTNEKLFF. The CDR3, as DNA: TGTGCCAGCAGCTTGTTCCAACTAGGGGGAACTAATGAAAAACTGTTTTTT.

The V and J genes are TRBV19 and TRBJ2-3; 12 bases map to TRBD2. This CDR3 is built from 16 residues. Germline V gives CDR1 LNHDA, CDR2 SQIVND (reference sequence). The V segment lost 3 bases and the J segment 6 bases; nucleotides outside the gene matches: 7. The CDR3 coding sequence is TGTGCCAGTAGTATCGAAGCCGGGACTAGCGGGGATACGCAGTATTTT. Its translation is CASSIEAGTSGDTQYF.

V and J are TRBV6-5 and TRBJ1-4, with a tentative D call TRBD1 (6 bases). This CDR3 is built from 16 residues. Germline V gene data show CDR1 as MNHEY and CDR2 as SVGAGI. Trimming took off 6 bases at V and 0 bases at J, with 14 bases between the two ends. CDR3 bases: TGTGCCAGCAGCGAGAGACAGGCTTCAACTAATGAAAAACTGTTTTTT. Amino acid sequence: CASSERQASTNEKLFF.

Concerning this clonotype itself: Sequence at one end of the junction differs from germline and may be a read error. The chain combines TRBV6-6 with TRBJ1-2; D possibly corresponds to TRBD1 (6 bases). CDR3 length equals 13 residues. Germline CDR1 and CDR2: MNHNY and SVGAGI (reference sequence). CDR3 in DNA: TGTGCCGCTACGGGGGCCCTTAACTATAGCTACACCTTC. This translates into CAATGALNYSYTF.